Following are 10 T cell receptor beta chains from one sample sequenced in a study of shared clonotypes between healthy human individuals. Clones were sequenced by immunoSEQ multiplex PCR, and TCRdb holds only the in-frame ones, with some missing. Altogether around 1.1 million clones are present, approximately 80% being singletons, with the ten largest covering 0.55% to 0.7%. Sequencing used memory CD4+ T cells from PBMCs. Documented subset: CD45RA-negative fraction. The source of these receptors is a man between 18 and 29 years old in good health. Some clones in this sample may be carry-over from other donors' samples.

This clone was detected a few times. The chain combines TRBV7-9 with TRBJ2-1; D might be TRBD2 (5 bases). This CDR3 has 17 residues. Trimming shortened V by 4 bases and J by 0 bases, and 16 bases separated the two germline ends. Looked up from germline, CDR1 is SEHNR and CDR2 is FQNEAQ (reference sequence). The CDR3 here is CASSYPRLPSSYNEQFF. The CDR3 DNA reads as TGTGCCAGCAGCTACCCCCGACTACCCAGCTCCTACAATGAGCAGTTCTTC.

This clone came up many times. This chain joins TRBV9 and TRBJ2-7; D is undetermined. The CDR3 contains 14 residues. Looked up from germline, CDR1 is SGDLS and CDR2 is YYNGEE. V lost 8 bases and J 4 bases, leaving 19 bases between the germline ends. CDR3 sequence: CASGPGPNPYEQYF. The CDR3 nucleotides are TGTGCCAGTGGCCCCGGCCCTAACCCTTACGAGCAGTACTTC.

This chain links TRBV5-6 with TRBJ1-1; D ambiguous. V lost 4 bases, J lost 4 bases, and 14 bases lay in between. The CDR3 runs to 14 residues. Germline CDR1 reads SGHDT; CDR2 reads YYEEEE. The CDR3 sequence: CASSVQLGFTEAFF. CDR3 nucleotide sequence: TGTGCCAGCAGCGTACAGCTGGGATTCACTGAAGCTTTCTTT.

The J gene is TRBJ1-1, the V gene TRBV28, with D perhaps TRBD1 (5 bases). V was pared by 2 bases and J by 4 bases, with 14 bases between. Per germline, CDR1 MDHEN and CDR2 SYDVKM. The CDR3 runs 15 residues. The CDR3 protein is CASSLPLGLGTEAFF. CDR3 nucleotides: TGTGCCAGCAGTTTACCTCTGGGACTTGGCACTGAAGCTTTCTTT.

The genes are TRBV6-5 and TRBJ1-5, with 7 bases fitting TRBD1. CDR3 size: 15 residues. The ends lost 4 bases at V and 3 bases at J; junction bases unmatched: 6. Germline V CDR1 and CDR2: MNHEY, SVGAGI. The CDR3 DNA reads TGTGCCAGCAGTTCCGGGACAGTCACCAATCAGCCCCAGCATTTT. Its protein product is CASSSGTVTNQPQHF.

A remark on this clone: This sequence is one base from a far larger clone and is likely a read error. The rearrangement links TRBV2 to TRBJ2-7, with a weak D call TRBD2 (6 bases). V lost 8 bases and J lost 4, with 15 bases in between. CDR3 length: 13 residues. Per the germline V gene, CDR1 is SNHLY and CDR2 is FYNNEI. The DNA of the CDR3 is TGTGCCAGCCGACGGGACTCCCTATACGAGCAGTACTTC. Its translation: CASRRDSLYEQYF.

The chain employs TRBV4-3 and TRBJ2-4; no definite D call. Germline CDR1 reads LGHNA; CDR2 reads YSLEER. The CDR3 consists of 15 residues. V lost 0 bases, J lost 3 bases, and 9 bases lay in between. CDR3 bases: TGCGCCAGCAGCCAAGACGCTGCTAACAAAAACATTCAGTACTTC. It yields the protein CASSQDAANKNIQYF.

The rearrangement joins TRBV5-3 to TRBJ1-5; the match to TRBD1 covers 8 bases. TRBV5-3 is sorted into the ORF group, with uncertain function. The CDR3 has 18 residues. V trimming: 0 bases; J trimming: 4 bases; junction bases outside the gene matches: 12. The CDR3 loop reads CARSLAVNSDRDNQPQHF. CDR3 nucleotides: TGTGCCAGAAGCTTGGCTGTGAACTCGGACAGGGATAATCAGCCCCAGCATTTT.

The chain joins TRBV5-4 to TRBJ2-7; the match to TRBD2 covers 12 bases. The trim removed 1 base at V and 5 bases at J, leaving 7 bases unmatched. The CDR3 extends over 16 amino acids. Germline lookup yields CDR1 SGHNT and CDR2 YYREEE (reference sequence). Here the CDR3 reads CASSLYSSGGGHEQYF. As DNA, the CDR3 is TGTGCCAGCAGCTTGTATTCTAGCGGGGGGGGTCACGAGCAGTACTTC. The variable domain in full, with the rest retrieved from reference TRBV5-4 and TRBJ2-7, is ETGVTQSPTHLIKTRGQQVTLRCSSQSGHNTVSWYQQALGQGPQFIFQYYREEENGRGNFPPRFSGLQFPNYSSELNVNALELDDSALYLCASSLYSSGGGHEQYFGPGTRLTVT.

This clone was picked up a small number of times. This rearrangement joins TRBV29-1 to TRBJ2-7, with TRBD2 identical over 9 bases. The CDR3 consists of 14 residues. CDR1 and CDR2 from the germline V gene are SQVTM and ANQGSEA. V was pared by 5 bases and J by 3 bases, with 8 bases of the junction left unmatched. The CDR3 region is CSVRGGRGIYEQYF. Written as DNA, the CDR3 is TGCAGCGTTCGGGGCGGGAGGGGGATCTACGAGCAGTACTTC.